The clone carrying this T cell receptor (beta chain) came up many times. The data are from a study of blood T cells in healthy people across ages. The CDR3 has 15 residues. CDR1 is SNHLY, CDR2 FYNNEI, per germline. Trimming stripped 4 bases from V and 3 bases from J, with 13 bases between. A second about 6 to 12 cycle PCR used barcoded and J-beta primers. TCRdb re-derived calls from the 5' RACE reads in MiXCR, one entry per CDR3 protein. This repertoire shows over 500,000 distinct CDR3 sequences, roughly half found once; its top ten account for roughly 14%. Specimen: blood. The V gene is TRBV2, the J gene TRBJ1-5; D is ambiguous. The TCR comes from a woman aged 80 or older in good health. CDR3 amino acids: CASSAQVGNNQPQHF. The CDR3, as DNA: TGTGCCAGCAGTGCCCAAGTGGGGAACAATCAGCCCCAGCATTTT. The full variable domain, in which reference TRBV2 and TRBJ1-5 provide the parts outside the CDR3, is EPEVTQTPSHQVTQMGQEVILRCVPISNHLYFYWYRQILGQKVEFLVSFYNNEISEKSEIFDDQFSVERPDGSNFTLKIRSTKLEDSAMYFCASSAQVGNNQPQHFGDGTRLSIL.